These T cell receptor beta chains were read from a single sample in a study of cytomegalovirus exposure and HLA in healthy donors. Sequencing was performed with immunoSEQ multiplex PCR; in TCRdb, only in-frame clones are kept and a portion is missing. The sample consists of about 74,000 clones, 60% to 75% of them appearing once. Material: PBMCs. The receptors shown here come from a woman in her thirties or forties in good health and CMV-seropositive. The CDR3 runs from the conserved cysteine through the conserved F or W. D genes are given only for firm matches. A row's size may be missing; if present it is once, few, many or a size class.

TRBJ2-2 - TRBV28 - CASSALVVANTGELFF TGTGCCAGCAGCGCATTAGTCGTCGCGAACACCGGGGAGCTGTTTTTT
TRBJ2-1 - TRBV19 TRBD2 CASSPGTSNEQFF TGTGCCAGTTCCCCCGGGACTAGTAATGAGCAGTTCTTC
TRBJ1-5 - TRBV27 - CASSLRGGQPQHF TGTGCCAGCAGTTTAAGGGGTGGCCAGCCCCAGCATTTT
TRBJ2-5 - TRBV30 TRBD1 CAWRSGTGTETQYF TGTGCCTGGAGGTCCGGGACAGGGACGGAGACCCAGTACTTC
TRBJ1-2 - TRBV5-1 - CASSRDSYGYTF TGCGCCAGCAGCCGAGACAGCTATGGCTACACCTTC
TRBJ2-1 once TRBV13 - CASSLRRVNEQFF TGTGCCAGCAGCTTAAGGAGGGTGAATGAGCAGTTCTTC
TRBJ2-7 few TRBV30 - CAWSAVFYEQYF TGTGCCTGGAGTGCCGTTTTCTACGAGCAGTACTTC
TRBJ1-1 few TRBV6-5 - CASSYEAGENTEAFF TGTGCCAGCAGTTATGAGGCCGGGGAGAACACTGAAGCTTTCTTT
TRBJ2-1 - TRBV25-1 TRBD2 CASSLAGGLNEQFF TGTGCCAGCAGCCTAGCGGGAGGTTTGAATGAGCAGTTCTTC
TRBJ2-5 - TRBV18 - CASSEGVAAGLETQYF TGTGCCAGCTCGGAAGGGGTTGCTGCAGGTCTGGAGACCCAGTACTTC
TRBJ2-7 - TRBV19 - CASSLQQGYEQYF TGTGCCAGTAGTTTACAACAGGGATACGAGCAGTACTTC
TRBJ1-2 - TRBV5-8 TRBD1 CASSLTGAYGYTF TGTGCCAGCAGTTTAACAGGGGCCTATGGCTACACCTTC
TRBJ2-7 - TRBV2 TRBD1 CASRRQGTSYEQYF TGTGCCAGCAGACGACAGGGGACTTCCTACGAGCAGTACTTC
TRBJ1-2 - TRBV5-5 - CASSSGESGYTF TGTGCCAGCAGCTCAGGGGAATCTGGCTACACCTTC
TRBJ1-2 - TRBV19 TRBD1 CASRDRVGYTF TGTGCCAGTAGGGACAGGGTCGGCTACACCTTC